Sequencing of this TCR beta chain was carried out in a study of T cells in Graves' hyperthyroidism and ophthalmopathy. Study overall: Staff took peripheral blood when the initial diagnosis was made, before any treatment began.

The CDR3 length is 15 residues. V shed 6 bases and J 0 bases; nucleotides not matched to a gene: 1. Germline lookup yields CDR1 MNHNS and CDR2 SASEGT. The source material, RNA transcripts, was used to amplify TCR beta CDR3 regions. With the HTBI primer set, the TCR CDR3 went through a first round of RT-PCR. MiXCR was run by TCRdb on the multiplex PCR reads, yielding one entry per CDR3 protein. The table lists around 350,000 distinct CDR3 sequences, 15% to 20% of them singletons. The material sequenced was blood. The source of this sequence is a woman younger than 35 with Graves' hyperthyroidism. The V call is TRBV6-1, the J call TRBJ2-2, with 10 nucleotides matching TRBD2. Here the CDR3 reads CASRLAGANTGELFF. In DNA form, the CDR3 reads TGTGCCAGCAGGCTAGCGGGAGCGAACACCGGGGAGCTGTTTTTT.